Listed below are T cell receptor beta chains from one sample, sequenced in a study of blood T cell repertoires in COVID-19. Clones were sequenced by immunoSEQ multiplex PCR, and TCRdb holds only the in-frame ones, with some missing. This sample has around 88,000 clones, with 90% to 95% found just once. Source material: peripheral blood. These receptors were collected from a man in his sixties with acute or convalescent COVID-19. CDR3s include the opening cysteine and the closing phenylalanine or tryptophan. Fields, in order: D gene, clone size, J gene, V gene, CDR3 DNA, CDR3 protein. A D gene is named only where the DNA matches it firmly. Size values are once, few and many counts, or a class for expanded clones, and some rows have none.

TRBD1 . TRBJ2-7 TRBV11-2 TGTGCCAGCAGCTCCTACCGGGACAGGGACATCTACGAGCAGTACTTC CASSSYRDRDIYEQYF
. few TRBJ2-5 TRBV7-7 TGTGCTAGCAGCTTCACTGGGAGCCTTGGGGAGACCCAGTACTTC CASSFTGSLGETQYF
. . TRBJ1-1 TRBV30 TGTGCCTGGAGTGCGCAGACAGCGACTGAAGCTTTCTTT CAWSAQTATEAFF
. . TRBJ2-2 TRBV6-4 TGTGCCAGCAGTGTTCTCTCCGGGGCGAACACCGGGGAGCTGTTTTTT CASSVLSGANTGELFF
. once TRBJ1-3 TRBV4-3 TGCGCCAGCAGCCATTCCGACTCCTCTGGAAACACCATATATTTT CASSHSDSSGNTIYF
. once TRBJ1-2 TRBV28 TGTGCCAGCAGTTTAAGGGGGACCTATGGCTACACCTTC CASSLRGTYGYTF
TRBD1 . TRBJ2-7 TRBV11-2 TGTGCCAGCAGCTTAGGAAACGACAGGGACGAGCAGTACTTC CASSLGNDRDEQYF
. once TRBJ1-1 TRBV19 TGTGCCAGTAGTATTGAACAGAACACTGAAGCTTTCTTT CASSIEQNTEAFF
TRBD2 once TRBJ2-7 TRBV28 TGTGCCAGCAGTCCTAGACTAGCGCGGACCTACGAGCAGTACTTC CASSPRLARTYEQYF
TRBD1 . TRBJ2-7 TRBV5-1 TGCGCCAGCAACACCGGGACAGGGGATGGGTCCTACGAGCAGTACTTC CASNTGTGDGSYEQYF
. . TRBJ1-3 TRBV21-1 TGTGCCAGGCAGGAACAGGGATCCCACCCGAACACCATATATTTT CARQEQGSHPNTIYF
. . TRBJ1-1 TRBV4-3 TGCGCCAGCAGCCAAGATCTGTACATGAACACTGAAGCTTTCTTT CASSQDLYMNTEAFF
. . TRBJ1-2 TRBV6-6 TGTGCCAGCAGTTACTCTCCCGGAGCCTACTATGGCTACACCTTC CASSYSPGAYYGYTF
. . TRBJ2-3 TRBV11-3 TGTGCCAGCAGCTTAGTTCAGAACACAGATACGCAGTATTTT CASSLVQNTDTQYF
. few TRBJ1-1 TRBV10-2 TGCGCCAGCCGGGACACGAACACTGAAGCTTTCTTT CASRDTNTEAFF
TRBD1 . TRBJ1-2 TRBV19 TGTGCCAGTGTAGGGACAGGGTCGGTCCCTGGCTACACCTTC CASVGTGSVPGYTF
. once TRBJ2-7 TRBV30 TGTGCCTGGAGTGTAGGGGGTTCCTACGAGCAGTACTTC CAWSVGGSYEQYF
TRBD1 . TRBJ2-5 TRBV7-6 TGTGCCAGCAGCTCCCGGGACAGAGAGACCCAGTACTTC CASSSRDRETQYF
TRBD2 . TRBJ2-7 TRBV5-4 TGTGCCAGCAGCCCCGGGGGGGACCGTCCGGGTGAGCAGTACTTC CASSPGGDRPGEQYF
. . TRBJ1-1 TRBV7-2 TGTGCCAGCAGTCCCTGGTCCGGGACTGAAGCTTTCTTT CASSPWSGTEAFF
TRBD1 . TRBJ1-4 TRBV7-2 TGTGCCAGCAGCTCAGGACAGGTCCCTAATGAAAAACTGTTTTTT CASSSGQVPNEKLFF
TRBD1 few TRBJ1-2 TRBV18 TGTGCCAGCTCATCCCGGGACAGGGGGCAATCCTATGGCTACACCTTC CASSSRDRGQSYGYTF
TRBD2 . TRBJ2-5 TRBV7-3 TGTGCCAGCAGCTTAACGTCTACCCTAGCGGGAGGGACTCACAGACCACAAGAGACCCAGTACTTC CASSLTSTLAGGTHRPQETQYF
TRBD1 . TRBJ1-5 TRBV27 TGTGCCAGCAGTCCCAGGGGGTCCAAAACCCCCCAGCATTTT CASSPRGSKTPQHF
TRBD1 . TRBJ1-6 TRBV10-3 TGTGCCATCAGCCCCGGACCTGGACAGGGGATTACACCCCTCCACTTT CAISPGPGQGITPLHF
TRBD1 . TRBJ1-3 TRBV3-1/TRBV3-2 TGTGCCAGCAGCCTAACCGAGGGGGCGACCGGAAACACCATATATTTT CASSLTEGATGNTIYF
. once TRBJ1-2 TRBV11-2 TGTGCCAGCAGCAAGCGGACGGAGGACTATGGCTACACCTTC CASSKRTEDYGYTF
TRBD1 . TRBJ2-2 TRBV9 TGTGCCAGCAGCGTAGGGGGACAGGGGAGTTTCGGGGAGCTGTTTTTT CASSVGGQGSFGELFF